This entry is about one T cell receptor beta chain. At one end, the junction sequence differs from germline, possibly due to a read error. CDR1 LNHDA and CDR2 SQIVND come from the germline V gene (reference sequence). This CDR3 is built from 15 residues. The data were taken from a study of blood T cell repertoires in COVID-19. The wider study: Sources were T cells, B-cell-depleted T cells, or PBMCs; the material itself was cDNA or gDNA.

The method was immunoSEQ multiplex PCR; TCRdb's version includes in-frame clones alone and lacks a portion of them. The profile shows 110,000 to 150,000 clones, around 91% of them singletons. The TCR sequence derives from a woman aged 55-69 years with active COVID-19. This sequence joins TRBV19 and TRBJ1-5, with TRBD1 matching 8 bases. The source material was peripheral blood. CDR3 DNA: TGTGCCAGTAGCATAGGTTGGACAGGGAATCAGCCCCAGCATTTT. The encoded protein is CASSIGWTGNQPQHF.